Below, 29 T cell receptor beta chains from the same sample are listed, as sequenced in a study of T cell repertoires in cytomegalovirus infection. TCRdb re-called the reads with MiXCR, one entry per CDR3 protein. The sample comprises 480,000 or so distinct CDR3 sequences, about 11% of which are singletons, and roughly 10% rests with the top ten. The material sequenced was PBMCs. Source of these receptors: a human donor in good health (CMV status not recorded). Some clones in this sample may be carry-over from other donors' samples.

This chain links TRBV20-1 with TRBJ1-2; D remains unclear. V was clipped by 6 bases and J by 4 bases, with 9 bases between them. This CDR3 is built from 11 residues. In germline, CDR1 is DFQATT, CDR2 SNEGSKA (reference sequence). CDR3 sequence: CSAVEGYGYTF. The CDR3 nucleotides are TGCAGTGCCGTCGAGGGCTATGGCTACACCTTC.

This clonotype was seen many times. DNA for the CDR3: TGCAGTGCTCAGCAGGGGCACGGAAACATTCAGTACTTC. Amino acid sequence: CSAQQGHGNIQYF. V usage is TRBV20-1 and J usage is TRBJ2-4; D possibly corresponds to TRBD1 (6 bases). Germline-derived CDR1 and CDR2 are DFQATT and SNEGSKA (reference sequence). The CDR3 extends over 13 amino acids. Trimming left V 5 bases short and J 6 bases short, with 14 bases between.

This clonotype came up a few times. The V gene is TRBV13, the J gene TRBJ2-5, with 13 bases lining up with TRBD2. The J segment lost 2 bases and the V segment lost 5 bases, leaving 8 bases of the junction unmatched. The germline CDR1 and CDR2 sequences are PRHDT and FYEKMQ (reference sequence). The CDR3 is 17 residues long. The CDR3 nucleotides are TGTGCCAGCAGCGAGACCCGGACTAGCGGGAGACAAGAGACCCAGTACTTC. This sequence encodes CASSETRTSGRQETQYF.

This clonotype was observed many times. This chain links TRBV5-4 with TRBJ2-3, with D possibly TRBD1 on 6 matching bases. The CDR3 is 14 residues long. With 3 bases removed from V and 2 bases from J, the gap between germline ends came to 10 bases. The germline V gene encodes CDR1 SGHNT and CDR2 YYREEE (reference sequence). The CDR3 DNA reads as TGTGCCAGCAGCTCTGGACAGTTCACAGATACGCAGTATTTT. Amino acids: CASSSGQFTDTQYF.

This clonotype was counted at least ten times. The V gene is TRBV4-2, the J gene TRBJ1-2; 7 nucleotides match TRBD1. Germline assignment: CDR1 LGHNA and CDR2 YNFKEQ. The V gene end was trimmed by 0 bases and the J gene end by 8 bases; junction bases not matched to a gene: 6. The CDR3 is made up of 14 amino acids. CDR3 in DNA: TGTGCCAGCAGCCAAGAACCTACAGGGGAGGGCTACACCTTC. Translated: CASSQEPTGEGYTF.

This clonotype was detected ten times or more. The DNA of the CDR3 is TGTGCCAGCAGCGCAGACCGGGAAATGGATTACGAGCAGTACTTC. Its protein product is CASSADREMDYEQYF. This chain joins TRBV9 and TRBJ2-7; maybe TRBD2 (5 bases). The CDR3 is 15 amino acids. Germline-derived CDR1 and CDR2 are SGDLS and YYNGEE. The V end lost 3 bases, the J end lost 4 bases, and 17 bases lay between the germline ends. The variable domain in full, with the rest retrieved from reference TRBV9 and TRBJ2-7, is DSGVTQTPKHLITATGQRVTLRCSPRSGDLSVYWYQQSLDQGLQFLIQYYNGEERAKGNILERFSAQQFPDLHSELNLSSLELGDSALYFCASSADREMDYEQYFGPGTRLTVT.

This clonotype occurred many times. V is TRBV7-4 and J is TRBJ2-7, with D maybe TRBD1 (5 bases). Germline CDR1 is SGHVT and CDR2 is SQSDAQ. This CDR3 contains 14 residues. Trimming removed 1 base at V and 0 bases at J, with 7 bases between. The chain's CDR3 is CASSLEQDSYEQYF. The CDR3 DNA is TGTGCCAGCAGCTTAGAACAGGACTCCTACGAGCAGTACTTC.

In this sample, this clonotype turned up many times. The genes are TRBV10-3 and TRBJ2-1; TRBD2 matches at 12 bases. J was trimmed by 7 bases and V by 3 bases; bases with no gene match: 4. Germline V gene data show CDR1 as ENHRY and CDR2 as SYGVKD. CDR3 size: 15 residues. For the CDR3, the DNA is TGTGCCATCAGTGAAGGACTAGCGGGGAGAAATGAGCAGTTCTTC. It encodes CAISEGLAGRNEQFF.

The table lists this clonotype with many counts. The V and J genes are TRBV6-1 and TRBJ2-1; the match to TRBD1 covers 10 bases. The CDR3 loop spans 15 amino acids. Germline values: CDR1 MNHNS, CDR2 SASEGT. V gave up 6 bases and J gave up 5 bases; unmatched junction bases: 7. This CDR3 reads CASSRQGARNNEQFF. In DNA, the CDR3 is TGTGCCAGCAGCAGACAGGGGGCGCGAAACAATGAGCAGTTCTTC.

This clonotype was observed many times. CDR3 residues: CASSLTLSPLHF. The CDR3 DNA follows: TGTGCCAGCAGCCTTACACTGTCACCCCTCCACTTT. The gene calls are TRBV7-2 and TRBJ1-6; D unclear. The V end was cut by 5 bases, the J end by 10 bases, with 9 bases between. The CDR3 runs 12 residues. Germline V gene sequence: CDR1 SGHTA, CDR2 FQGNSA.

At least ten counts were recorded for this clonotype. V usage is TRBV6-2 or TRBV6-3 and J usage is TRBJ2-1, with 11 bases fitting TRBD2. The germline V gene encodes CDR1 MNHEY and CDR2 SVGEGT. The V gene end was trimmed by 0 bases and the J gene end by 2 bases; junction bases not matched to a gene: 3. This CDR3 contains 17 residues. The CDR3 region is CASSYSGSGGAYNEQFF. As DNA, the CDR3 is TGTGCCAGCAGTTACTCAGGTAGCGGGGGGGCCTACAATGAGCAGTTCTTC.

This clonotype was counted ten times or more. Germline and junction disagree at one end, which may indicate a read error. The J gene is TRBJ2-5, the V gene TRBV28; unclear D gene. CDR3 length equals 15 residues. The germline CDR1 and CDR2 sequences are MDHEN and SYDVKM. In nucleotides, the CDR3 is TGTGCCAGCAGCCTTAGCAGAACAAAGCAAGGGACCCAGTACTTC. It codes for CASSLSRTKQGTQYF.

This clonotype was seen repeatedly, ten times or more. The chain carries TRBV10-3 and TRBJ1-2, with a weak D call TRBD1 (6 bases). The V end was cut by 3 bases, the J end by 4 bases, with 18 bases between. CDR1 and CDR2 (germline): ENHRY, SYGVKD. The CDR3 totals 16 residues. DNA for the CDR3: TGTGCCATCAGTGAAGGACAGACGAGGATTGCCTATGGCTACACCTTC. This codes for CAISEGQTRIAYGYTF.

Ten or more counts support this clonotype. The CDR3 loop is CASRRTGTGWTSSGANVLTF. CDR3 bases: TGCGCCAGCAGACGAACCGGGACAGGATGGACCAGCTCTGGGGCCAACGTCCTGACTTTC. V is TRBV5-1 and J is TRBJ2-6, with 8 positions matching TRBD1. Germline CDR1 and CDR2: SGHRS and YFSETQ. Unmatched junction bases numbered 16, after V lost 5 bases and J lost 0 bases. The CDR3 spans 20 residues.

There are many counts of this clonotype. The chain combines TRBV7-9 with TRBJ2-3; TRBD2 matches at 9 bases. Germline V lookup: CDR1 SEHNR, CDR2 FQNEAQ (reference sequence). The V and J ends lost 4 bases and 4 bases, in that order; junction bases with no gene match: 12. This CDR3 is 17 amino acids long. In DNA, the CDR3 is TGTGCCAGCAGCTCCACTAGCGGGCACCCGCCCCCAGATACGCAGTATTTT. It specifies CASSSTSGHPPPDTQYF.

The rearrangement links TRBV28 to TRBJ2-3; TRBD2 might be the D (5 bases). The CDR3 is 16 residues long. The V gene's germline CDR1 is MDHEN and CDR2 SYDVKM. The V gene lost 4 bases and the J gene lost 1 base, with 15 bases spanning the gap. The CDR3 nucleotides are TGTGCCAGCAGTTCCCGGACTGGAGCTCGCACAGATACGCAGTATTTT. This gives the protein CASSSRTGARTDTQYF.

This chain links TRBV5-1 with TRBJ1-1; weak D call: TRBD1 (6 bases). Trimming took 2 bases from V and 0 from J, leaving 11 bases between them. CDR3 length equals 15 residues. Germline V CDR1 and CDR2: SGHRS, YFSETQ. Written as DNA, the CDR3 is TGCGCCAGCAGCTTCCCTGACAGGATGAACACTGAAGCTTTCTTT. It translates to CASSFPDRMNTEAFF.

In this sample, this clonotype turned up many times. The chain uses TRBV7-9 and TRBJ1-4; 12 nucleotides align to TRBD1. V gave up 6 bases and J gave up 7 bases; unmatched junction bases: 15. Germline CDR1 is SEHNR and CDR2 is FQNEAQ (reference sequence). The CDR3 extends over 18 amino acids. The CDR3 DNA reads TGTGCCAGCAGTCCCCCGGGACAGGGGGCATATAGGGCTGAAAAACTGTTTTTT. This gives the protein CASSPPGQGAYRAEKLFF.

The table lists this clonotype with many counts. This chain links TRBV7-9 with TRBJ2-3; no clear D gene. The germline CDR1 and CDR2 sequences are SEHNR and FQNEAQ (reference sequence). There are 12 residues in the CDR3. The germline V and J ends were trimmed by 3 bases and 6 bases, with 7 bases remaining between them. The CDR3 region has the DNA TGTGCCAGCAGCTTTTTTGTTGATACGCAGTATTTT. It encodes CASSFFVDTQYF. Drawing the rest from reference TRBV7-9 and TRBJ2-3, the complete variable domain is DTGVSQNPRHKITKRGQNVTFRCDPISEHNRLYWYRQTLGQGPEFLTYFQNEAQLEKSRLLSDRFSAERPKGSFSTLEIQRTEQGDSAMYLCASSFFVDTQYFGPGTRLTVL.

This clonotype was picked up many times. The chain combines TRBV19 with TRBJ2-1; unclear D gene. V shed 6 bases and J shed 6 bases, with 9 bases lying between them. Germline CDR1 reads LNHDA; CDR2 reads SQIVND (reference sequence). The CDR3 sequence is 12 residues long. The CDR3 protein is CASSTLRNEQFF. Written as DNA, the CDR3 is TGTGCCAGTAGCACTCTCCGCAATGAGCAGTTCTTC.

This clonotype was picked up many times. The chain employs TRBV7-9 and TRBJ1-2; 8 bases fit TRBD1. CDR3 size: 15 residues. Per the germline V gene, CDR1 is SEHNR and CDR2 is FQNEAQ (reference sequence). V shed 1 base and J 3 bases; nucleotides not matched to a gene: 4. This CDR3 reads CASSLDGTGDYGYTF. The CDR3 coding sequence is TGTGCCAGCAGCTTAGATGGGACAGGAGACTATGGCTACACCTTC.

The gene calls are TRBV30 and TRBJ1-6; D uncertain. This CDR3 contains 9 residues. V dropped 6 bases and J dropped 8 bases, with 2 bases sitting between them. Germline CDR1 and CDR2: GTSNPN and SVGIG (reference sequence). CDR3 nucleotide sequence: TGTGCCTGCGATTCACCCCTCCACTTT. Residues: CACDSPLHF.

This clonotype was counted many times. The chain couples TRBV4-2 to TRBJ2-7; 11 nucleotides line up with TRBD2. The trim removed 4 bases at V and 5 bases at J, leaving 10 bases unmatched. CDR1 LGHNA and CDR2 YNFKEQ come from the germline V gene. CDR3 length equals 16 residues. In DNA form, the CDR3 reads TGTGCCAGCAGCCGAGTTAGCGGGAGGGCACTCAACGAGCAGTACTTC. Protein sequence: CASSRVSGRALNEQYF.

This clonotype was recorded many times. The chain is built from TRBV29-1 and TRBJ1-2; D gene ambiguous. The CDR3 consists of 16 residues. The V end was cut by 1 base, the J end by 0 bases, with 15 bases between. The germline V gene encodes CDR1 SQVTM and CDR2 ANQGSEA. The CDR3 sequence: CSVEVPPQKANYGYTF. CDR3 nucleotide sequence: TGCAGCGTTGAAGTGCCCCCACAGAAAGCTAACTATGGCTACACCTTC.

There are many counts of this clonotype. The rearrangement uses TRBV15 and TRBJ2-7; D gene unclear. This CDR3 contains 14 residues. V gave up 3 bases and J gave up 3 bases, with 12 bases separating them. Germline V gene sequence: CDR1 LNHNV, CDR2 YYDKDF (reference sequence). The CDR3 reads CATSSGSSHYEQYF. CDR3 nucleotide sequence: TGTGCCACCAGCAGCGGCTCTTCCCACTACGAGCAGTACTTC.

This sequence joins TRBV7-3 and TRBJ2-3; TRBD1 or TRBD2 may be the D gene (6 bases each). Germline values: CDR1 SGHTA, CDR2 FQGTGA. V lost 4 bases, J lost 9 bases, and 14 bases lay in between. The CDR3 has 13 amino acids. The CDR3, as DNA: TGTGCCAGCAGCTCCTACCGGGGGCTGACGCAGTATTTT. Translating gives CASSSYRGLTQYF.

This clonotype was detected a few times. CDR3 region: CSAKAGGAGPYEQFF. In DNA, the CDR3 is TGCAGTGCCAAGGCCGGGGGGGCGGGACCCTATGAGCAGTTCTTC. This rearrangement joins TRBV20-1 to TRBJ2-1; 8 nucleotides agree with TRBD2. Trimming cost V 6 bases and J 8 bases; bases outside gene matches: 15. The germline V gene has CDR1 DFQATT and CDR2 SNEGSKA (reference sequence). This CDR3 contains 15 residues.

V and J are TRBV15 and TRBJ2-5, with 14 nucleotides matching TRBD2. This CDR3 is 19 amino acids long. The trim removed 3 bases at V and 5 bases at J, leaving 14 bases unmatched. Germline V gene sequence: CDR1 LNHNV, CDR2 YYDKDF (reference sequence). In nucleotides, the CDR3 is TGTGCCACCAGCAGGCCCCCGGGACTAGCGGGAGTTTTGGGGGAGACCCAGTACTTC. Encoded protein: CATSRPPGLAGVLGETQYF. The whole variable domain, remainder taken from reference TRBV15 and TRBJ2-5, is DAMVIQNPRYQVTQFGKPVTLSCSQTLNHNVMYWYQQKSSQAPKLLFHYYDKDFNNEADTPDNFQSRRPNTSFCFLDIRSPGLGDTAMYLCATSRPPGLAGVLGETQYFGPGTRLLVL.

J is TRBJ1-1 and V is TRBV28; TRBD1 might be the D (6 bases). Germline V gene data show CDR1 as MDHEN and CDR2 as SYDVKM. This CDR3 is 15 amino acids long. Trimming pared 8 bases from V and 3 bases from J, leaving 19 bases between. The CDR3 reads CASVPITDSYTEAFF. The CDR3 nucleotides read TGTGCCAGCGTCCCAATCACGGACAGTTACACTGAAGCTTTCTTT.